Listed here are 20 T cell receptor beta chains from one sample, sequenced in a study of CD8 T cells in Susac syndrome. Random hexamers were used to reverse transcribe roughly 0.5 to 1 ug of RNA. From the immunoSEQ multiplex PCR reads, TCRdb called clonotypes with MiXCR, one entry per CDR3 protein. Seen here are 100,000 to 150,000 distinct CDR3 sequences, roughly 94% observed once, and the top ten hold about 0.29%. Material for sequencing was CD8+ T cells from PBMCs. These receptors were taken from a human donor with Susac syndrome.

This clonotype was recorded only once. The V gene is TRBV25-1, the J gene TRBJ2-5; D is possibly TRBD2 (7 bases). Germline V lookup: CDR1 MGHDK, CDR2 SYGVNS. The CDR3 totals 12 residues. Trimming removed 11 bases at V and 1 base at J, with 11 bases between. Here the CDR3 reads CAAGAGQETQYF. The CDR3 DNA reads as TGTGCCGCGGGGGCAGGCCAAGAGACCCAGTACTTC.

The chain combines TRBV5-6 with TRBJ2-4; D gene ambiguous. Germline assignment: CDR1 SGHDT and CDR2 YYEEEE. V was pared by 6 bases and J by 0 bases, with 7 bases between. This CDR3 region has 13 residues. The DNA of the CDR3 is TGTGCCAGCAATGACCTAGCCAAAAACATTCAGTACTTC. As protein: CASNDLAKNIQYF.

The chain recombines TRBV3-1 with TRBJ2-1, with unresolved D. From germline, CDR1 is LGHDT and CDR2 YNNKEL (reference sequence). V lost 1 base, J lost 6 bases, and 13 bases lay in between. This CDR3 is 15 amino acids long. CDR3 nucleotides: TGTGCCAGCAGCCAAGTTAGCAGGATCCGCAATGAGCAGTTCTTC. Translated: CASSQVSRIRNEQFF.

The genes are TRBV12-3 or TRBV12-4 and TRBJ2-1; 10 bases align to TRBD1. This CDR3 is 14 amino acids long. V dropped 6 bases and J dropped 9; count of bases not matched to a gene: 8. Here the CDR3 DNA reads TGTGCCAGCAGAACAGGGACAGGGGTGGGTGAGCAGTTCTTC. Translating gives CASRTGTGVGEQFF.

In its sample, this clonotype was seen a few times. The chain uses TRBV28 and TRBJ2-7, with unresolved D. Germline V gene sequence: CDR1 MDHEN, CDR2 SYDVKM. This CDR3 has 13 amino acids. V gave up 6 bases and J gave up 4 bases, with 13 bases separating them. The CDR3 spells CASSEPGAYEQYF. CDR3 bases: TGTGCCAGCAGCGAGCCGGGCGCTTACGAGCAGTACTTC.

The V and J genes are TRBV29-1 and TRBJ2-1; TRBD1 matches at 8 bases. Unmatched junction bases numbered 6, after V lost 7 bases and J lost 7 bases. Germline CDR1 and CDR2: SQVTM and ANQGSEA. The CDR3 is 12 amino acids. DNA for the CDR3: TGCAGCGAAAGACAGGGGTTGAATGAGCAGTTCTTC. Amino acids: CSERQGLNEQFF.

The chain links TRBV15 to TRBJ2-7, with 9 bases aligning to TRBD1. The CDR3 spans 16 residues. V lost 1 base, J lost 3 bases, and 7 bases stayed unmatched. CDR1 is LNHNV, CDR2 YYDKDF, per germline (reference sequence). The CDR3 sequence is CATSRGTDRGYYEQYF. The CDR3 region has the DNA TGTGCCACCAGCAGAGGTACAGACAGGGGGTACTACGAGCAGTACTTC.

This sequence joins TRBV30 and TRBJ2-2, with D unclear. Germline-derived CDR1 and CDR2 are GTSNPN and SVGIG (reference sequence). Trimming took off 4 bases at V and 3 bases at J, with 3 bases between the two ends. This CDR3 is built from 11 residues. The CDR3 region has the DNA TGTGCCTGGACGCACACCGGGGAGCTGTTTTTT. Protein sequence: CAWTHTGELFF.

The CDR3 reads CASSVDGEDTQYF. The CDR3 nucleotides are TGTGCCAGCAGCGTAGACGGGGAGGATACGCAGTATTTT. The rearrangement uses TRBV9 and TRBJ2-3; TRBD2 might be the D (5 bases). Germline V gene lookup returns CDR1 SGDLS and CDR2 YYNGEE. This CDR3 comprises 13 residues. Deletions cut 0 bases from V and 6 bases from J, with 8 bases between.

The chain carries TRBV5-6 and TRBJ2-1; possibly TRBD2 for D (6 bases). CDR3 length: 14 residues. V shed 5 bases and J shed 6 bases, with 15 bases lying between them. From germline, CDR1 is SGHDT and CDR2 YYEEEE. The chain's CDR3 is CASSLTLAGNEQFF. In nucleotides, the CDR3 is TGTGCCAGCAGTCTGACACTAGCCGGCAATGAGCAGTTCTTC.

The rearrangement joins TRBV7-9 to TRBJ1-2; no clear D. The germline V and J ends were trimmed by 0 bases and 2 bases, with 7 bases remaining between them. Per germline, CDR1 SEHNR and CDR2 FQNEAQ (reference sequence). The CDR3 loop spans 14 amino acids. The CDR3 region has the DNA TGTGCCAGCAGCTTAGCAGGGCCAAACTATGGCTACACCTTC. It specifies CASSLAGPNYGYTF.

This chain connects TRBV20-1 to TRBJ1-1; D unclear. V lost 2 bases to trimming and J lost 6 bases, with 10 bases between them. CDR1 and CDR2 (germline): DFQATT, SNEGSKA (reference sequence). The CDR3 sequence is 12 residues long. Here the CDR3 DNA reads TGCAGTGCTAGAAGGGTATCCTCTGAAGCTTTCTTT. Its translation: CSARRVSSEAFF.

The rearrangement links TRBV6-6 to TRBJ2-5; D could derive from TRBD1 or TRBD2 (5 bases each). V was pared by 1 base and J by 2 bases, with 11 bases between. Germline V gives CDR1 MNHNY, CDR2 SVGAGI (reference sequence). This CDR3 is 15 amino acids long. CDR3 nucleotide sequence: TGTGCCAGCAGTTACTTAGGGACCCCGCAAGAGACCCAGTACTTC. It specifies CASSYLGTPQETQYF.

The chain employs TRBV12-3 or TRBV12-4 and TRBJ2-6, with D possibly TRBD1 on 5 matching bases. The CDR3 totals 18 residues. Trimming took 3 bases from V and 0 from J, leaving 15 bases between them. In nucleotides, the CDR3 is TGTGCCAGCAGTTTCCAGGGCAGTTTCTACTCTGGGGCCAACGTCCTGACTTTC. Amino acids: CASSFQGSFYSGANVLTF.

The genes are TRBV9 and TRBJ1-2; TRBD1 aligns across 9 bases. V lost 2 bases, J lost 4 bases, and 6 bases stayed unmatched. The CDR3 extends over 15 amino acids. Per the germline V gene, CDR1 is SGDLS and CDR2 is YYNGEE. The CDR3 sequence is CASSVGGQGGYGYTF. The CDR3 DNA is TGTGCCAGCAGCGTGGGGGGACAGGGAGGCTATGGCTACACCTTC.

The V gene is TRBV7-6, the J gene TRBJ2-1, with 9 bases aligning to TRBD2. Germline V lookup: CDR1 SGHVS, CDR2 FNYEAQ. After removal of 5 bases from V and 3 bases from J, the junction contained 5 bases not matched to a gene. This CDR3 contains 15 residues. Here the CDR3 reads CASSLGLALYNEQFF. In nucleotides, the CDR3 is TGTGCCAGCAGCCTGGGACTAGCTCTCTACAATGAGCAGTTCTTC.

This chain uses TRBV16 with TRBJ2-2, with D uncertain. CDR3 length equals 14 residues. The germline CDR1 and CDR2 sequences are KGHSY and FQNENV. V lost 3 bases and J 0 bases, leaving 5 bases between the germline ends. The CDR3 coding sequence is TGTGCCAGCAGCCAGGCCGCGAACACCGGGGAGCTGTTTTTT. It translates to CASSQAANTGELFF.

The V call is TRBV20-1, the J call TRBJ2-3; D unresolved. This CDR3 comprises 12 residues. V was cut by 2 bases and J by 7 bases, with 10 bases left in between. In germline, CDR1 is DFQATT, CDR2 SNEGSKA (reference sequence). The DNA of the CDR3 is TGCAGTGCTAGATCCGAACTACATACGCAGTATTTT. Encoded protein: CSARSELHTQYF.

The chain is built from TRBV15 and TRBJ2-3; TRBD2 agrees at 11 bases. The V and J ends lost 5 bases and 6 bases, in that order; junction bases with no gene match: 4. Germline loops: CDR1 LNHNV, CDR2 YYDKDF (reference sequence). CDR3 length: 14 residues. CDR3 region: CATSAGLAEDTQYF. DNA for the CDR3: TGTGCCACCAGCGCGGGACTAGCGGAGGATACGCAGTATTTT.

The V gene is TRBV5-1, the J gene TRBJ1-1; a possible D gene is TRBD1 (5 bases). The CDR3 length is 15 residues. CDR1 is SGHRS and CDR2 is YFSETQ in the germline V gene. Between the trimmed V and J ends, which lost 6 bases and 1 base, there was a span of 16 bases. CDR3 sequence: CASTFSRTGNTEAFF. Here the CDR3 DNA reads TGCGCCAGCACCTTTTCGCGTACAGGGAACACTGAAGCTTTCTTT. The full variable domain, its missing parts supplied by reference TRBV5-1 and TRBJ1-1, is KAGVTQTPRYLIKTRGQQVTLSCSPISGHRSVSWYQQTPGQGLQFLFEYFSETQRNKGNFPGRFSGRQFSNSRSEMNVSTLELGDSALYLCASTFSRTGNTEAFFGQGTRLTVV.